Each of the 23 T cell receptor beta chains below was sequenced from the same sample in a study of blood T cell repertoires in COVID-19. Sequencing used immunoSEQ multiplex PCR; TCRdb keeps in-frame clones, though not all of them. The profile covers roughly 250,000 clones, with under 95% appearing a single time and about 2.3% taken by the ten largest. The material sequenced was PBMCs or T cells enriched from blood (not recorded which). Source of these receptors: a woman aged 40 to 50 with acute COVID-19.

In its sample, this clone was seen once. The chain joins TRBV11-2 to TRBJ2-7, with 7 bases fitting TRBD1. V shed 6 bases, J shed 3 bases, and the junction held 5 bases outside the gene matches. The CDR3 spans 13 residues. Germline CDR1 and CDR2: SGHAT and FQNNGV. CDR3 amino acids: CASRRDRDYEQYF. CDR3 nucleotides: TGTGCCAGCAGACGGGACAGAGACTACGAGCAGTACTTC.

The CDR3 here is CASSSQGFGTEAFF. CDR3 coding DNA: TGTGCCAGCAGCTCACAGGGGTTTGGCACTGAAGCTTTCTTT. The V gene is TRBV6-5, the J gene TRBJ1-1; 7 nucleotides align to TRBD1. V lost 6 bases, J lost 4 bases, and 8 bases stayed unmatched. Germline values: CDR1 MNHEY, CDR2 SVGAGI. The CDR3 spans 14 residues.

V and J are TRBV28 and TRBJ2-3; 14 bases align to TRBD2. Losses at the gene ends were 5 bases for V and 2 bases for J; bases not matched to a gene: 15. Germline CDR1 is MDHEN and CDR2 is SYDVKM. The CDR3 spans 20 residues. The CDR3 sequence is CASSRSGTGTSGGVTDTQYF. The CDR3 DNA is TGTGCCAGCAGTCGATCGGGGACCGGGACTAGCGGGGGAGTCACAGATACGCAGTATTTT.

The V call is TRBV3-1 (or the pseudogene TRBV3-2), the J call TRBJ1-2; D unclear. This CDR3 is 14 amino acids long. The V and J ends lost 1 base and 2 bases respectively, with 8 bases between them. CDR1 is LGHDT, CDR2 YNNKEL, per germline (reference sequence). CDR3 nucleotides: TGTGCCAGCAGCCAAGGGCTCCTCAACTATGGCTACACCTTC. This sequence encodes CASSQGLLNYGYTF.

The CDR3 DNA sequence: TGTGCCAGCAGATTTAGCGGGAGGTTTGCCCCCAATGAGCAGTTCTTC. Amino acid sequence: CASRFSGRFAPNEQFF. The rearrangement uses TRBV2 and TRBJ2-1, with 10 bases fitting TRBD2. Germline lookup yields CDR1 SNHLY and CDR2 FYNNEI. Trimming took 6 bases from V and 6 from J; bases not matched to a gene: 11. The CDR3 totals 16 residues.

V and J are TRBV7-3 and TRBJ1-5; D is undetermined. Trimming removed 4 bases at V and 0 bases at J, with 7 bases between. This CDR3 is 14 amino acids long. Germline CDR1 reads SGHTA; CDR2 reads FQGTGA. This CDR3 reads CASSSVSSNQPQHF. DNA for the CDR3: TGTGCCAGCAGCTCCGTCAGTAGCAATCAGCCCCAGCATTTT.

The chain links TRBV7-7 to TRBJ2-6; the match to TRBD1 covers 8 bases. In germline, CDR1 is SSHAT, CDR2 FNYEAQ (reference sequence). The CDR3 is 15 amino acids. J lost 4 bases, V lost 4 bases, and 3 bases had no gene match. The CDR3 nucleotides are TGTGCCAGCAGCTCGCAGGGGGCGGGGGCCAACGTCCTGACTTTC. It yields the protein CASSSQGAGANVLTF.

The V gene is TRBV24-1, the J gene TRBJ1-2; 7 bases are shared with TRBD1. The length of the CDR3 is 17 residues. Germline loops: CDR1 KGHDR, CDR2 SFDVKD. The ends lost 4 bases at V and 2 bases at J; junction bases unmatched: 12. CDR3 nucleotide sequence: TGTGCCACCAGTGACCCAAAGGGACAGAACCCCAACTATGGCTACACCTTC. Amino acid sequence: CATSDPKGQNPNYGYTF.

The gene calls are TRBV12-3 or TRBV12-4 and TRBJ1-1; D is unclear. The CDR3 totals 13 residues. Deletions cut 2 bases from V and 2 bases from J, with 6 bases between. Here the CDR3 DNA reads TGTGCCAGCAGTTTACTCCTAAACACTGAAGCTTTCTTT. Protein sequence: CASSLLLNTEAFF.

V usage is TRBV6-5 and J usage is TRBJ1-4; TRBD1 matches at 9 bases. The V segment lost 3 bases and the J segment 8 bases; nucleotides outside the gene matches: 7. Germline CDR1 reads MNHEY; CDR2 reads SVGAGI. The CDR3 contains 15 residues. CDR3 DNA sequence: TGTGCCAGCAGTTATCACAGGGGGCTGAGGGAAAAACTGTTTTTT. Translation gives CASSYHRGLREKLFF.

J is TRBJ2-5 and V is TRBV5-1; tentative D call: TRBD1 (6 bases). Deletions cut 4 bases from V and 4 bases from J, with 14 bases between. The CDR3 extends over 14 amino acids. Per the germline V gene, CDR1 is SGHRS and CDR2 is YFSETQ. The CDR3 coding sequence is TGCGCCAGCAGCCCTAGGACAGCGTCAGAGACCCAGTACTTC. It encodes CASSPRTASETQYF.

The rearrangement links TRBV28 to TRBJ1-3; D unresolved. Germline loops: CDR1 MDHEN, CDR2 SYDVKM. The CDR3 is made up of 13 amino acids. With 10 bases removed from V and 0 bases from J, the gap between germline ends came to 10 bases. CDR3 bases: TGTGCCACCACGGTGAACTCTGGAAACACCATATATTTT. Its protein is CATTVNSGNTIYF.

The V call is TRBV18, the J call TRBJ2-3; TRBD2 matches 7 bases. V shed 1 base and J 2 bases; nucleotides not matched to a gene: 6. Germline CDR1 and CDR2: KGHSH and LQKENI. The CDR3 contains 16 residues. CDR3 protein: CASSPLREVPTDTQYF. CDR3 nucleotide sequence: TGTGCCAGCTCACCACTACGGGAGGTGCCCACAGATACGCAGTATTTT.

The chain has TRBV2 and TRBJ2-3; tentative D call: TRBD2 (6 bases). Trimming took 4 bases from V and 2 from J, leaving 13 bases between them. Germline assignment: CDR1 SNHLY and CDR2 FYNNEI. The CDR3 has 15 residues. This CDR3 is CASSVGAGITDTQYF. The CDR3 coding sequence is TGTGCCAGCAGTGTTGGGGCGGGGATCACAGATACGCAGTATTTT.

This CDR3 is CASGQGSYEQYF. The DNA of the CDR3 is TGTGCCAGCGGACAGGGGTCCTACGAGCAGTACTTC. This rearrangement joins TRBV3-1 (or the pseudogene TRBV3-2) to TRBJ2-7; 9 bases are shared with TRBD1. Per the germline V gene, CDR1 is LGHDT and CDR2 is YNNKEL (reference sequence). The CDR3 extends over 12 amino acids. Unmatched junction bases numbered 0, after V lost 8 bases and J lost 1 base.

The CDR3 here is CAIGRPGEQYF. CDR3 nucleotide sequence: TGTGCCATCGGGCGCCCCGGCGAGCAGTACTTC. V gene TRBV10-3 combines with J gene TRBJ2-7, with D unresolved. Trimming pared 8 bases from V and 6 bases from J, leaving 11 bases between. Per germline, CDR1 ENHRY and CDR2 SYGVKD. CDR3 size: 11 residues.

CDR3 protein: CASSPDRNYGYTF. DNA for the CDR3: TGTGCCAGCAGCCCGGACAGGAACTATGGCTACACCTTC. The V and J genes are TRBV14 and TRBJ1-2, with 7 nucleotides matching TRBD1. Germline lookup yields CDR1 SGHDN and CDR2 FVKESK. J was trimmed by 2 bases and V by 4 bases; bases with no gene match: 1. There are 13 residues in the CDR3.

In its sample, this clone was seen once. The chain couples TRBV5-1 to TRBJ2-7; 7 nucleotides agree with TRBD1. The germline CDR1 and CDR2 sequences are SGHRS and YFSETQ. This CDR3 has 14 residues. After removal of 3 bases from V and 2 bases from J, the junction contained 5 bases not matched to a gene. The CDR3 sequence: CASSSSGTAYEQYF. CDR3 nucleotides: TGCGCCAGCAGCTCCTCCGGGACAGCCTACGAGCAGTACTTC.

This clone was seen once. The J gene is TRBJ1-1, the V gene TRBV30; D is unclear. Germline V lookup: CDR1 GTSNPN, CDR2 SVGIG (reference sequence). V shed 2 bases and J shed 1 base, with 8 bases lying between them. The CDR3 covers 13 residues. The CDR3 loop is CAWSKESNTEAFF. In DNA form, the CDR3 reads TGTGCCTGGAGTAAGGAGTCGAACACTGAAGCTTTCTTT.

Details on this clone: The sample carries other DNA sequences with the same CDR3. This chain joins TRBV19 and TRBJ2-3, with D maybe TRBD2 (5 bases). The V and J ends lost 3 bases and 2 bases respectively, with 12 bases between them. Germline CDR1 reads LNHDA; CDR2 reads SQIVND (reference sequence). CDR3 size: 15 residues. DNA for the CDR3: TGTGCCAGTAGTATCCGTGGGAGCTCCACAGATACGCAGTATTTT. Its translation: CASSIRGSSTDTQYF.

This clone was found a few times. CDR3 nucleotide sequence: TGCAGCGCCCCTGGACAGTCAAGGGAAGCTTTCTTT. Translated, it gives CSAPGQSREAFF. The chain carries TRBV29-1 and TRBJ1-1, with a tentative D call TRBD1 (6 bases). The CDR3 totals 12 residues. V was pared by 7 bases and J by 8 bases, with 17 bases between. Germline CDR1 reads SQVTM; CDR2 reads ANQGSEA.

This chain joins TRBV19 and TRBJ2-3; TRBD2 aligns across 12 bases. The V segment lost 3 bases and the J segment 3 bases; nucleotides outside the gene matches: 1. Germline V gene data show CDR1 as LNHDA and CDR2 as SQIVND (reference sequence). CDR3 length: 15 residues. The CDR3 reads CASSITSGGTDTQYF. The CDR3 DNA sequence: TGTGCCAGTAGTATCACTAGCGGGGGGACAGATACGCAGTATTTT.

The CDR3, as DNA: TGCAGCGTTGAAGGGGTTAGCGGGAGCTCCTACAATGAGCAGTTCTTC. Protein sequence: CSVEGVSGSSYNEQFF. This sequence joins TRBV29-1 and TRBJ2-1; 9 bases map to TRBD2. Germline-derived CDR1 and CDR2 are SQVTM and ANQGSEA. The length of the CDR3 is 16 residues. J was trimmed by 0 bases and V by 1 base; bases with no gene match: 4.